These 10 T cell receptor beta chains were sequenced from one sample in a study of PD-1 blockade in classical Hodgkin lymphoma. TCRdb keeps only in-frame clones here, not all; method: immunoSEQ multiplex PCR. The table shows 20,000 to 25,000 clones, with roughly 94% occurring only once. Time point meaning: newly diagnosed, previously untreated cHL patient sample. Sequenced material: peripheral blood mononuclear cells (PBMCs). Source of these receptors: a human donor with classical Hodgkin lymphoma.

The CDR3 loop is CSVVTQPNTEAFF. DNA of the CDR3: TGCAGCGTTGTAACACAGCCGAACACTGAAGCTTTCTTT. The chain uses TRBV29-1 and TRBJ1-1; D is unclear. V was trimmed by 4 bases and J by 1 base, leaving 10 bases between them. CDR1 is SQVTM, CDR2 ANQGSEA, per germline. The CDR3 contains 13 residues.

The V and J genes are TRBV7-9 and TRBJ2-5; 8 bases match TRBD2. CDR3 length equals 19 residues. Germline V gene sequence: CDR1 SEHNR, CDR2 FQNEAQ (reference sequence). V was pared by 1 base and J by 2 bases, with 15 bases of the junction left unmatched. CDR3 nucleotide sequence: TGTGCCAGCAGCTTAGAGGGCAGGGAGAGCGGGGGCACACAAGAGACCCAGTACTTC. Translating it yields CASSLEGRESGGTQETQYF.

This clone is a singleton in its sample. The V gene is TRBV27, the J gene TRBJ2-1; D may be TRBD2 (5 bases). V was cut by 5 bases and J by 12 bases, with 23 bases left in between. This CDR3 contains 15 residues. Germline values: CDR1 MNHEY, CDR2 SMNVEV (reference sequence). This chain's CDR3 is CASSSPFLRARGQFF. The CDR3 bases are TGTGCCAGCAGTAGCCCGTTCCTGAGGGCGCGAGGGCAGTTCTTC.

V is TRBV5-6 and J is TRBJ2-3, with TRBD1 as a possible D gene (5 bases). CDR3 length equals 14 residues. Trimming shortened V by 4 bases and J by 3 bases, and 12 bases separated the two germline ends. Germline CDR1 reads SGHDT; CDR2 reads YYEEEE. The CDR3 spells CASSTGFPTDTQYF. In nucleotides, the CDR3 is TGTGCCAGCAGCACAGGATTCCCAACAGATACGCAGTATTTT.

V and J are TRBV4-3 and TRBJ1-2; D is unresolved. The CDR3 spans 14 residues. Germline lookup yields CDR1 LGHNA and CDR2 YSLEER. The V end was cut by 7 bases, the J end by 2 bases, with 14 bases between. The CDR3 sequence is CASKREVGNYGYTF. CDR3 DNA: TGCGCCAGCAAGAGGGAAGTGGGAAACTATGGCTACACCTTC.

The V and J genes are TRBV19 and TRBJ2-3; TRBD2 aligns across 15 bases. This CDR3 is built from 17 residues. Per the germline V gene, CDR1 is LNHDA and CDR2 is SQIVND (reference sequence). V was clipped by 4 bases and J by 4 bases; unmatched bases: 6. CDR3 amino acids: CASSSLGLAGGPDTQYF. In nucleotides, the CDR3 is TGTGCCAGTAGTAGCCTCGGACTAGCGGGGGGGCCAGATACGCAGTATTTT. The complete variable domain, with remaining parts taken from reference TRBV19 and TRBJ2-3, reads DGGITQSPKYLFRKEGQNVTLSCEQNLNHDAMYWYRQDPGQGLRLIYYSQIVNDFQKGDIAEGYSVSREKKESFPLTVTSAQKNPTAFYLCASSSLGLAGGPDTQYFGPGTRLTVL.

This clone appeared once. The chain couples TRBV7-8 to TRBJ2-1; D unclear. Trimming took off 0 bases at V and 5 bases at J, with 14 bases between the two ends. This CDR3 comprises 16 residues. CDR1 is SGHVS and CDR2 is FQNEAQ in the germline V gene. The CDR3 DNA reads as TGTGCCAGCAGCTTAGCAGCGACCCCGCTTGACAATGAGCAGTTCTTC. Its translation: CASSLAATPLDNEQFF.

This chain joins TRBV5-4 and TRBJ2-5; D is undetermined. The CDR3 has 16 residues. V dropped 0 bases and J dropped 2 bases, with 14 bases sitting between them. Germline V gene data show CDR1 as SGHNT and CDR2 as YYREEE (reference sequence). The CDR3 nucleotides read TGTGCCAGCAGCTTGGGCCTAGAGAATGAACAAGAGACCCAGTACTTC. Amino acid sequence: CASSLGLENEQETQYF.

The chain has TRBV7-3 and TRBJ2-7, with 9 nucleotides matching TRBD1. This CDR3 comprises 15 residues. Germline-derived CDR1 and CDR2 are SGHTA and FQGTGA. Trimming took 10 bases from V and 3 from J; bases not matched to a gene: 13. The chain's CDR3 is CAKAFMDRGVYEQYF. In DNA form, the CDR3 reads TGTGCCAAGGCTTTTATGGACAGGGGAGTCTACGAGCAGTACTTC.

The gene calls are TRBV18 and TRBJ2-4, with 10 bases that match TRBD2. The germline gives CDR1 KGHSH, CDR2 LQKENI. V shed 4 bases and J 5 bases; nucleotides not matched to a gene: 11. This CDR3 is 17 amino acids long. The CDR3 DNA sequence: TGTGCCAGCTCACGTTCCTCTGTAGCGGGGGGTCAAAACATTCAGTACTTC. It codes for CASSRSSVAGGQNIQYF.